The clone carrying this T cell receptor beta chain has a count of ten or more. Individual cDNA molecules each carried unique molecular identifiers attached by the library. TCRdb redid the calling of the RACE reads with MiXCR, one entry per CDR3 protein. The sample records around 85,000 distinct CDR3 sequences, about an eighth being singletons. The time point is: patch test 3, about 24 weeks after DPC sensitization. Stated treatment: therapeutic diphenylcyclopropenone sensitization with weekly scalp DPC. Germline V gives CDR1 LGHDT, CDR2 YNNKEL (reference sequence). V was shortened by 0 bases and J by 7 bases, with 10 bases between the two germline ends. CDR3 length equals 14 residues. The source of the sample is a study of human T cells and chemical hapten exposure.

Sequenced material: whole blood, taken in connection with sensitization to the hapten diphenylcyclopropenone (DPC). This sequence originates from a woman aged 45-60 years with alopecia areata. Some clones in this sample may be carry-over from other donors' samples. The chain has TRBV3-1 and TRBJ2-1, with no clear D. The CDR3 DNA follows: TGTGCCAGCAGCCAAGAAACTGTTTGGAATGAGCAGTTCTTC. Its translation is CASSQETVWNEQFF.